This paragraph covers one T cell receptor (beta chain) sequence. Antigen specificity is unknown. This CDR3 is 16 amino acids long. The junction had 8 bases not matched to a gene; V was cut back by 4 bases and J by 5 bases. Germline V lookup: CDR1 KGHDR, CDR2 SFDVKD. Data came from immunoSEQ multiplex PCR; TCRdb stores just in-frame clones and leaves some out. The table lists 160,000 or so clones, 88% of them singletons. The sample belongs to a study of T cell responses to AZD1222 COVID-19 vaccine. Study results and limitations: The study sampled repertoires only after the peak T cell response. Donors, mostly white British, included more females; clonal diversity was possibly underestimated. Seropositive status at baseline applied to only 6 or 7 AZD1222 recipients. Regions 160-218 and 743-854 dominated among vaccine-associated CD4 TCRs spanning spike.

The sequence was collected from an adult who had recovered from COVID-19. The chain recombines TRBV24-1 with TRBJ1-5; TRBD1 matches at 9 bases. Source: peripheral blood, taken after recovery from COVID-19. The DNA for the CDR3 is TGTGCCACCAGTGAGCGGGGAACAGGGGGCCATCAGCCCCAGCATTTT. This encodes CATSERGTGGHQPQHF.